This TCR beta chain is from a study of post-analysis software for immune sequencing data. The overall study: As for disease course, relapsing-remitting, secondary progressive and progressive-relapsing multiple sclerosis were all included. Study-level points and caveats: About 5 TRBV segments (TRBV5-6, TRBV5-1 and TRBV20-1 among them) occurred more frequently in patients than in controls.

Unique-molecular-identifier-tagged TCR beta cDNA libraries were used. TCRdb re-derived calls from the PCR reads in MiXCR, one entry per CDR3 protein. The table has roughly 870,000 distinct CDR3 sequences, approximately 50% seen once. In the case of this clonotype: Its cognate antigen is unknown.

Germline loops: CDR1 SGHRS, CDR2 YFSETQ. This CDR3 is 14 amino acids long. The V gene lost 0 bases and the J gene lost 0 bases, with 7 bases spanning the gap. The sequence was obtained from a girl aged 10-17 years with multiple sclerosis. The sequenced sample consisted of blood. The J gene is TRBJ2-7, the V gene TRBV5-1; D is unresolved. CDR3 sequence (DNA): TGCGCCAGCAGCTTGGCCCCCTTCTCCTACGAGCAGTACTTC. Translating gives CASSLAPFSYEQYF.